This T cell receptor beta chain was obtained from a study of beta chain features in type 1 diabetes. Findings of the study overall: The study found moderately but significantly shorter TCRB CDR3s in all four CD4+ subsets of Type 1 diabetes patients.

As to this clone: Its specificity is not known.

V lost 4 bases and J 0 bases, leaving 14 bases between the germline ends. From germline, CDR1 is SGHRS and CDR2 YFSETQ. This CDR3 is 17 amino acids long. cDNA synthesis used the whole RNA isolate, giving expressed TCRB sequences. TCRdb's copy holds only in-frame clones and misses some; the assay was immunoSEQ multiplex PCR. The table lists 600,000 to 700,000 clones, roughly an eighth of them singletons. This TCR was recovered from a man in his thirties or forties with type 1 diabetes. This chain joins TRBV5-1 and TRBJ2-6, with D hard to call. Material: naive CD4+ T cells from blood. CDR3 in amino acids: CASSLDLTSSGANVLTF. The DNA for the CDR3 is TGCGCCAGCAGCCTCGATCTTACTTCCTCTGGGGCCAACGTCCTGACTTTC.